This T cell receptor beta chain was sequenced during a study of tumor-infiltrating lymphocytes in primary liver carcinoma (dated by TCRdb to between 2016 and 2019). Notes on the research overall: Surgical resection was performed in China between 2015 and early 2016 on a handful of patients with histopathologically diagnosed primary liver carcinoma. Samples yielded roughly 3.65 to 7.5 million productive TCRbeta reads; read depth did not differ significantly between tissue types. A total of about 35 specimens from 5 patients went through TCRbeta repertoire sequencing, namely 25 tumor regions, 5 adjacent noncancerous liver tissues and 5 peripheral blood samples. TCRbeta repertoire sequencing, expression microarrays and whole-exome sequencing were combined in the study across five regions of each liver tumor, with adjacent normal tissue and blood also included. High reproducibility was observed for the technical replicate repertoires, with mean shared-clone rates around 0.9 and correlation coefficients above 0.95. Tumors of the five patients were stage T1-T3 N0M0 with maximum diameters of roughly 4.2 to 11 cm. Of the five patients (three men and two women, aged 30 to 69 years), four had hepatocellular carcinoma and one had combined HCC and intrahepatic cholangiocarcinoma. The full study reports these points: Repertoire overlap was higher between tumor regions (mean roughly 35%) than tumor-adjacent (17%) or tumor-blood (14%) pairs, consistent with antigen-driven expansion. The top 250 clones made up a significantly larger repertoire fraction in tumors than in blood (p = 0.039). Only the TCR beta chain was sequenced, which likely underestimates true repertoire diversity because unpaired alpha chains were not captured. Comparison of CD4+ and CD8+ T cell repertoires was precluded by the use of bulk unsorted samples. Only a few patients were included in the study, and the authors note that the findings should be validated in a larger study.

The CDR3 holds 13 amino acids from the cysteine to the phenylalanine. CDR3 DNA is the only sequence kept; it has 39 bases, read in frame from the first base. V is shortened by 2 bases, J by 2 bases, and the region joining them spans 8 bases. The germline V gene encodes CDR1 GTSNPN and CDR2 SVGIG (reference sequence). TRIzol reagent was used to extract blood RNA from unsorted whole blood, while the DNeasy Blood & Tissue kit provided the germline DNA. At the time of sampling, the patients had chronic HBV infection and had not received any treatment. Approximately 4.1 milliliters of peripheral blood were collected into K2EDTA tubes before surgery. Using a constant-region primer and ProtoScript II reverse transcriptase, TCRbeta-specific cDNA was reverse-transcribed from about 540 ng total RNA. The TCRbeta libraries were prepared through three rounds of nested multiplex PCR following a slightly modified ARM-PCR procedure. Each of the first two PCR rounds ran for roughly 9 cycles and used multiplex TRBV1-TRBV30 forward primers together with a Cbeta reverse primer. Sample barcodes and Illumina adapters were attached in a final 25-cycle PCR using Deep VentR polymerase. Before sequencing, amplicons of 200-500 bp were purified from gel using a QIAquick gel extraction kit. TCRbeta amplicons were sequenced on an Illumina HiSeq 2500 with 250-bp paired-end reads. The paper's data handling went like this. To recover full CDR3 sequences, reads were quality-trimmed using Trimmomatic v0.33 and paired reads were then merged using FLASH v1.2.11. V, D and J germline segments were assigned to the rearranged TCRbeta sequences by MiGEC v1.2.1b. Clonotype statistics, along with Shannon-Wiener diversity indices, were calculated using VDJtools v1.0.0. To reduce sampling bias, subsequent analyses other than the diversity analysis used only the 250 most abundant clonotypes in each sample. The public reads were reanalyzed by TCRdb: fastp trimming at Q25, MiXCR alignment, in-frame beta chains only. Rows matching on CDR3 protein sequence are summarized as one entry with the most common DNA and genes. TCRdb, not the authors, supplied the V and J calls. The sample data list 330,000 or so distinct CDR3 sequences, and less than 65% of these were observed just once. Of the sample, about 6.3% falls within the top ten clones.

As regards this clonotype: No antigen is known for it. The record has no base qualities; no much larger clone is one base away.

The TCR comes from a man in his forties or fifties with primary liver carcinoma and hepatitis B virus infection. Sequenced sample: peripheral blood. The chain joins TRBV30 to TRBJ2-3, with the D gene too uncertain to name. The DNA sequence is TGTGCCTGGAGTCGCACCTTCACAGATACGCAGTATTTT. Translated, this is CAWSRTFTDTQYF.